These 10 T cell receptor beta chains came from one sample sequenced in a study of T cell responses to AZD1222 COVID-19 vaccine. Generated by immunoSEQ multiplex PCR, the TCRdb table keeps only in-frame clones and is missing some. The table has 120,000 or so clones, 86% seen once. Source: peripheral blood, taken on day 0 of AZD1222 vaccination. These receptors originate from an adult in good health.

The chain carries TRBV6-5 and TRBJ2-7; possibly TRBD1 for D (6 bases). V lost 6 bases and J 6 bases, leaving 15 bases between the germline ends. CDR1 MNHEY and CDR2 SVGAGI come from the germline V gene. The CDR3 sequence is 13 residues long. The CDR3 region has the DNA TGTGCCAGCAGGCCCCCGGCAGGGGCCGAGCAGTACTTC. It yields the protein CASRPPAGAEQYF.

The sample holds a few counts of this clone. Other DNA sequences in this specimen translate into the identical CDR3. The J gene is TRBJ2-5, the V gene TRBV3-1 (or the pseudogene TRBV3-2), with D perhaps assigned TRBD1 or TRBD2 (5 bases each). The V gene lost 2 bases and the J gene lost 5 bases, with 18 bases spanning the gap. Germline V CDR1 and CDR2: LGHDT, YNNKEL (reference sequence). The CDR3 loop spans 16 amino acids. The CDR3 DNA is TGTGCCAGCAGCCAACTAGGCGGCTCGGGACGGGAGACCCAGTACTTC. Amino acid sequence: CASSQLGGSGRETQYF.

The chain is built from TRBV18 and TRBJ1-1; TRBD1 is a possible D gene (5 bases). This CDR3 has 18 residues. Trimming pared 3 bases from V and 1 base from J, leaving 21 bases between. From germline, CDR1 is KGHSH and CDR2 LQKENI. This chain's CDR3 is CASSPPYGARGANTEAFF. The DNA of the CDR3 is TGTGCCAGCTCACCCCCGTATGGTGCCCGAGGGGCGAACACTGAAGCTTTCTTT.

This chain uses TRBV3-1 (or the pseudogene TRBV3-2) with TRBJ1-4; D is perhaps TRBD1 (6 bases). Deletions cut 0 bases from V and 7 bases from J, with 12 bases between. The germline gives CDR1 LGHDT, CDR2 YNNKEL (reference sequence). The CDR3 totals 15 residues. CDR3 coding DNA: TGTGCCAGCAGCCAAGATCAGGGCAGGGGTGAAAAACTGTTTTTT. Its translation is CASSQDQGRGEKLFF.

As DNA, the CDR3 is TGCGCCAGCAGCTCGCAGGGACGGGGCTACAATGAGCAGTTCTTC. Translating gives CASSSQGRGYNEQFF. The rearrangement joins TRBV5-1 to TRBJ2-1; D could derive from TRBD1 or TRBD2 (5 bases each). Germline loops: CDR1 SGHRS, CDR2 YFSETQ. V was trimmed by 3 bases and J by 3 bases, leaving 13 bases between them. The CDR3 totals 15 residues.

This chain links TRBV6-5 with TRBJ2-1; the D gene is possibly TRBD1 (6 bases). The CDR3 consists of 15 residues. The V end was cut by 6 bases, the J end by 8 bases, with 20 bases between. Germline V gene lookup returns CDR1 MNHEY and CDR2 SVGAGI. CDR3: CASSLGELRQDEQFF. DNA for the CDR3: TGTGCCAGCAGCCTCGGGGAGTTGCGACAGGATGAGCAGTTCTTC.

The chain employs TRBV4-2 and TRBJ1-2, with 7 positions matching TRBD1. This CDR3 contains 17 residues. Germline lookup yields CDR1 LGHNA and CDR2 YNFKEQ. Trimming removed 4 bases from V and 4 bases from J; junction bases left unmatched: 15. The CDR3, as DNA: TGTGCCAGCAGCCGAGGTCCTACAGGGGTTCAGAGCTATGGCTACACCTTC. It translates to CASSRGPTGVQSYGYTF.

The V call is TRBV3-1 (or the pseudogene TRBV3-2), the J call TRBJ2-1; D gene uncertain. Germline V gene data show CDR1 as LGHDT and CDR2 as YNNKEL (reference sequence). The CDR3 is 13 residues long. Trimming took off 0 bases at V and 10 bases at J, with 10 bases between the two ends. The CDR3 nucleotides are TGTGCCAGCAGCCAAGATCCCCAGATGGAGCAGTTCTTC. The encoded protein is CASSQDPQMEQFF.

The chain carries TRBV2 and TRBJ2-7, with 7 nucleotides matching TRBD2. The junction had 10 bases not matched to a gene; V was cut back by 7 bases and J by 1 base. This CDR3 has 15 residues. Germline V gene lookup returns CDR1 SNHLY and CDR2 FYNNEI. For the CDR3, the DNA is TGTGCCAGCACCATTGGGCGGGAGAGGTCCTACGAGCAGTACTTC. Encoded protein: CASTIGRERSYEQYF.

This chain joins TRBV27 and TRBJ1-5; D unclear. V lost 4 bases, J lost 6 bases, and 13 bases lay in between. CDR3 length: 14 residues. Germline lookup yields CDR1 MNHEY and CDR2 SMNVEV (reference sequence). CDR3 protein: CASSSGEAFQPQHF. Here the CDR3 DNA reads TGTGCCAGCAGTTCGGGAGAGGCGTTTCAGCCCCAGCATTTT.